This TCR beta chain is drawn from a study of T cell changes during pregnancy in multiple sclerosis. The CDR3 runs 13 residues. Trimming pared 0 bases from V and 10 bases from J, leaving 13 bases between. The germline V gene encodes CDR1 SGHRS and CDR2 YFSETQ. The data were produced by immunoSEQ multiplex PCR, yet TCRdb's version contains in-frame clones alone and is incomplete. The sample contains tens of thousands of clones, 90% to 95% of which appear only once. This TCR came from a female donor in good health, enrolled as a control in a pregnancy study. The gene calls are TRBV5-1 and TRBJ1-1; tentative D call: TRBD1 (6 bases). Sequenced here: peripheral blood, sampled in the second trimester of pregnancy. CDR3 region: CASSLVGGRGAFF. The CDR3 DNA sequence: TGCGCCAGCAGCTTGGTAGGGGGTCGTGGAGCTTTCTTT.